The present T cell receptor beta chain was sequenced within a study of neoadjuvant anti-PD-1 for oral cavity cancer. Study summary: Patients mostly received three to four biweekly nivolumab doses at 3 mg/kg before surgery.

As concerns this clone: The antigen remains undetermined.

Stage II-IVA oral cavity squamous cell carcinoma was new and untreated by systemic or radiation therapy. The patients had HPV-negative, locally advanced oral cavity squamous cell carcinoma. Study-wide results and caveats: PBMC Gini-index clonality exceeded responders' in non-responders post-nivolumab.

Profiling relied on immunoSEQ multiplex PCR, and the TCRdb table lists in-frame clones only, not all of them. Here the sample spans around 60,000 clones, approximately 80% being singletons. With 8 bases clipped from V and 3 bases from J, the junction kept 10 bases outside the gene matches. The CDR3 is made up of 15 amino acids. Germline-derived CDR1 and CDR2 are MNHNS and SASEGT. Specimen: PBMCs, collected before nivolumab (anti-PD-1) treatment. The clonotype was recovered from a person aged 40 to 85 with oral cavity squamous cell carcinoma. This chain joins TRBV6-1 and TRBJ2-3; 8 nucleotides match TRBD2. The CDR3 bases are TGTGCCAGCTCCACCGGGGCGGGAGGAACAGATACGCAGTATTTT. Encoded protein: CASSTGAGGTDTQYF.